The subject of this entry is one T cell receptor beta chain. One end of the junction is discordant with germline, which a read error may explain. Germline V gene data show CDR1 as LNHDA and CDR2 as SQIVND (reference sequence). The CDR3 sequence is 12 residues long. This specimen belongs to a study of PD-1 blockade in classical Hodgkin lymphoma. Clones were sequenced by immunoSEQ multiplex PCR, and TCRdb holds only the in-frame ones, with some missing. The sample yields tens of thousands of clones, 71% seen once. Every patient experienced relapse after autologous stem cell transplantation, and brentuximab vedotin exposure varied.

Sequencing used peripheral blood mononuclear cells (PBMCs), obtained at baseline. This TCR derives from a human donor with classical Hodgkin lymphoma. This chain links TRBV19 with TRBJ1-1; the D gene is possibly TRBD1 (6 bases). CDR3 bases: TGTGCCAGTAGTATGATAGGGGGTGAAAGGATCTTT. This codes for CASSMIGGERIF.